This entry concerns a single T cell receptor beta chain. It has no known antigen specificity. Per-nucleotide qualities are absent, and no much larger clonotype sits a single base away. The CDR3 runs 13 residues from the cysteine to the phenylalanine. The read is trimmed to its CDR3 DNA, 39 bases read in frame from base 1. V ends up 6 bases short and J 13 bases short, with an unmatched junction base count of 5. TCRbeta CDR3 regions were amplified from genomic DNA by means of the immunoSEQ Assay, a bias-controlled multiplex PCR. From the authors' description of their analysis: Within the assay, amplification of reference gene primers was used to estimate how many nucleated cells each sample contained. Sequence reads were collapsed and filtered to measure the absolute abundance of every unique TCRbeta CDR3 rearrangement. For each sample, productive Simpson clonality was calculated by taking the square root of Simpson's diversity index across productive rearrangements. Not all clones reach the TCRdb copy of this immuneACCESS table, which keeps in-frame sequences only. Checked studies attribute under half of the gap to unresolved V genes and leave the rest unexplained. For V, J and clone size, that table is used; D and trimming come from the DNA. The sample records over 120,000 clones, 84% of which are singletons. The ten top clones hold 10% of the sample.

Each collaborating institution followed its own protocols to collect whole blood in K2EDTA tubes. Collaborator samples were shipped for TCRbeta analysis as frozen whole blood, isolated PBMCs, or DNA extracted from either sample type. The data belong to a study of blood T cell repertoires in COVID-19 (dated by TCRdb to 2018 to 2020). Study-level background: Collaborator samples came from the United States, Italy and Spain and covered acute and convalescent phases of COVID-19. The prospective study material was composed of cDNA or gDNA derived from T cells, B-cell-depleted T cells, or PBMCs. The dataset comprised deeply sampled blood TCRbeta repertoires from subjects exposed to, actively infected with, or recovered from COVID-19. The repertoires were made available in a free public database intended to serve as a resource for research on the immune response to SARS-CoV-2. Samples were obtained from the ongoing ImmuneRACE study (first 160 participants) and from 1,000 to 1,500 subjects provided by 6 global collaborators. A de-identified subject ID, COVID-19 status, age in years and sex were almost always included in the sample metadata. Where available, HLA class I and class II types were taken from metadata supplied by the sample provider and were not determined by assay-based typing. Points the paper makes about the study in general: How much clinical and demographic metadata was included differed by source and by participant, and the metadata was provided uncurated.

The TCR comes from a man in his sixties with active or convalescent COVID-19. The sample taken for sequencing was peripheral blood. The rearranged segments are TRBV12-3 or TRBV12-4 and TRBJ2-3; TRBD2 fits 15 bases in the junction. The CDR3 is CASRRTSGGEEYF. The sequenced DNA: TGTGCCAGCAGACGGACTAGCGGGGGGGAGGAGTATTTT.